This TCR beta chain was sequenced for a study of T cells after posttransplantation cyclophosphamide. Overall study findings and caveats: Recipient CMV seropositivity and CMV reactivation strongly tracked TRB clonality.

In its sample, this clone was seen many times. Its antigen remains unknown. This CDR3 is 14 amino acids long. V was cut by 2 bases and J by 1 base, with 12 bases left in between. Per the germline V gene, CDR1 is SQVTM and CDR2 is ANQGSEA. Generated by immunoSEQ multiplex PCR, the TCRdb table keeps only in-frame clones and is missing some. Sampling found 24,000 or so clones, none seen once. The sequenced sample was PBMCs. The clonotype originates from a woman aged 45-65 years in good health, CMV-negative, and a related stem cell transplant donor. The chain is built from TRBV29-1 and TRBJ2-7; maybe TRBD2 (6 bases). Here the CDR3 reads CSVEKWGESYEQYF. CDR3 nucleotides: TGCAGCGTTGAAAAGTGGGGGGAATCCTACGAGCAGTACTTC.